The present TCR beta chain was sequenced within a study of multiple sclerosis patients with progressive multifocal leukoencephalopathy. Study overall: Controls were natalizumab-treated multiple sclerosis patients who did not develop PML, sampled longitudinally. Notes on the study in general: Most PML patients had lower entropy, suggesting less diverse TRB repertoires.

Sequencing was at survey level. Method: immunoSEQ multiplex PCR; TCRdb's copy keeps in-frame clones and lacks some. Altogether about 28,000 clones are present, more than 75% being singletons, with the ten largest covering 0.8% to 1.1%. On this clone itself: The antigen remains undetermined.

CDR3 length: 13 residues. Trimming took off 7 bases at V and 6 bases at J, with 18 bases between the two ends. From germline, CDR1 is SQVTM and CDR2 ANQGSEA. The time point is: before natalizumab initiation. Before the first natalizumab infusion, T0 blood samples were taken. What was sequenced was PBMCs. The sequence was collected from a human donor with multiple sclerosis. The rearrangement links TRBV29-1 to TRBJ1-2, with a possible D match to TRBD1 (5 bases). This CDR3 is CSGTSGRADGYTF. Written as DNA, the CDR3 is TGCAGCGGCACCTCAGGCAGGGCGGATGGCTACACCTTC. Combining the CDR3 with reference TRBV29-1 and TRBJ1-2 gives the whole variable domain SAVISQKPSRDICQRGTSLTIQCQVDSQVTMMFWYRQQPGQSLTLIATANQGSEATYESGFVIDKFPISRPNLTFSTLTVSNMSPEDSSIYLCSGTSGRADGYTFGSGTRLTVV.